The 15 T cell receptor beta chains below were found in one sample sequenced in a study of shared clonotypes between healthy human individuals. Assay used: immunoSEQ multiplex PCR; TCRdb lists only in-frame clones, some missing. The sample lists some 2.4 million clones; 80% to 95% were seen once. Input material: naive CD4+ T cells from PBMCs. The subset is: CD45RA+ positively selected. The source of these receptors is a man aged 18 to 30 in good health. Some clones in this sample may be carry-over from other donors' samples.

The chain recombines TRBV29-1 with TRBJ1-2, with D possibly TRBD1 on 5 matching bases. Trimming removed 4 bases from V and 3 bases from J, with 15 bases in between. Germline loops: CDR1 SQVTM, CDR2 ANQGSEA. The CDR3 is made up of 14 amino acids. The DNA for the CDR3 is TGCAGCGTTGTGGGACGGCTAAAAGACTATGGCTACACCTTC. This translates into CSVVGRLKDYGYTF.

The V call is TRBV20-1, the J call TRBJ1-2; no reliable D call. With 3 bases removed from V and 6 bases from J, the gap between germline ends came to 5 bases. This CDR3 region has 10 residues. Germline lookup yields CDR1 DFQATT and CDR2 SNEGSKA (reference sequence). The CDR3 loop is CSARSDGYTF. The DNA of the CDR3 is TGCAGTGCTAGGTCCGATGGCTACACCTTC.

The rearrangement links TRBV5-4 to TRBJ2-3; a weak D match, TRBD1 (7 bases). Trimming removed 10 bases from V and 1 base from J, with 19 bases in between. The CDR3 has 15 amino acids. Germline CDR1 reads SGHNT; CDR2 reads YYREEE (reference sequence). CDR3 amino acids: CASKEGAGRTDTQYF. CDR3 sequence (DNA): TGTGCCTCAAAGGAGGGGGCGGGCCGCACAGATACGCAGTATTTT. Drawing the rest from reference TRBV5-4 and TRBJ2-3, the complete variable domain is ETGVTQSPTHLIKTRGQQVTLRCSSQSGHNTVSWYQQALGQGPQFIFQYYREEENGRGNFPPRFSGLQFPNYSSELNVNALELDDSALYLCASKEGAGRTDTQYFGPGTRLTVL.

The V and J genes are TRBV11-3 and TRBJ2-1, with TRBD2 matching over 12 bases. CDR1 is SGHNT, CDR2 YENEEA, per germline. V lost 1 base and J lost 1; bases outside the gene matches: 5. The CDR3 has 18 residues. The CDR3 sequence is CASSLGVLAGGSYNEQFF. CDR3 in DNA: TGTGCCAGCAGCTTAGGAGTTCTAGCGGGAGGGTCCTACAATGAGCAGTTCTTC.

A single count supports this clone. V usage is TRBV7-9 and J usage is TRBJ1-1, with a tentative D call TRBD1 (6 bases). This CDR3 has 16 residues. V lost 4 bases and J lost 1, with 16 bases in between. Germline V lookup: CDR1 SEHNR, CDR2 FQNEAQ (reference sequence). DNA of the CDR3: TGTGCCAGCAGCTCTCTCGGGGGCCGTCCGAACACTGAAGCTTTCTTT. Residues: CASSSLGGRPNTEAFF.

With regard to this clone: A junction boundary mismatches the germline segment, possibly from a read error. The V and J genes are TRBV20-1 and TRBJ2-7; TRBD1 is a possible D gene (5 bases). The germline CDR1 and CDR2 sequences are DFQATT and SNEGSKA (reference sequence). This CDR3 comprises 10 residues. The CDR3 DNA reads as TGCAGTGCTACCCGACAGTTTGGGAACTTC. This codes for CSATRQFGNF.

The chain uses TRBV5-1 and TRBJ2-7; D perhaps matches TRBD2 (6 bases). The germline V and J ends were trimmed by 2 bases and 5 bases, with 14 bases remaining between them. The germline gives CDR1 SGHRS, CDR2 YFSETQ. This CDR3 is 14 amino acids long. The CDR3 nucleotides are TGCGCCAGCAGCTTACCGACTAGGCTAAACGAGCAGTACTTC. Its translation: CASSLPTRLNEQYF. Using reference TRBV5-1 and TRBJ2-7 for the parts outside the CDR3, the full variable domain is KAGVTQTPRYLIKTRGQQVTLSCSPISGHRSVSWYQQTPGQGLQFLFEYFSETQRNKGNFPGRFSGRQFSNSRSEMNVSTLELGDSALYLCASSLPTRLNEQYFGPGTRLTVT.

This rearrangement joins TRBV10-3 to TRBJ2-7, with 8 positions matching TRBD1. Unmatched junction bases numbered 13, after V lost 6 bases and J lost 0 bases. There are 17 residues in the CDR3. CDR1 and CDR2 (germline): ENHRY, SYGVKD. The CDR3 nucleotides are TGTGCCATCAGCCGACGTGGGGGGACAGGCCCCTCCTACGAGCAGTACTTC. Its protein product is CAISRRGGTGPSYEQYF.

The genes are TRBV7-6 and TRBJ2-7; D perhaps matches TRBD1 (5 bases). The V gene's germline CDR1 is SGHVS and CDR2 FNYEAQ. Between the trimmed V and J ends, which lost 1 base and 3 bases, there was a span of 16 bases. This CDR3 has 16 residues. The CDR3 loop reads CASSLDTPGQGYEQYF. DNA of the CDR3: TGTGCCAGCAGCTTAGACACCCCTGGGCAGGGCTACGAGCAGTACTTC.

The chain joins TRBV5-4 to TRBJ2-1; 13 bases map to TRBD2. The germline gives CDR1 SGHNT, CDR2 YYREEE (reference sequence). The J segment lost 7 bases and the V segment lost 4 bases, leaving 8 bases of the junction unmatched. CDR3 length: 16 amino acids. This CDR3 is CASSAGLAGVKNEQFF. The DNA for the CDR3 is TGTGCCAGCAGCGCTGGACTAGCGGGAGTTAAGAATGAGCAGTTCTTC.

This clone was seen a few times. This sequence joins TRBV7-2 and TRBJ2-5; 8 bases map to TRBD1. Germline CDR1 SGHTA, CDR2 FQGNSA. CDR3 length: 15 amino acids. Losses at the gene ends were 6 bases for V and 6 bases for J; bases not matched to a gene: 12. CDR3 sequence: CASSPQGAAPKTQYF. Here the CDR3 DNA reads TGTGCCAGCAGTCCTCAGGGGGCGGCCCCCAAGACCCAGTACTTC.

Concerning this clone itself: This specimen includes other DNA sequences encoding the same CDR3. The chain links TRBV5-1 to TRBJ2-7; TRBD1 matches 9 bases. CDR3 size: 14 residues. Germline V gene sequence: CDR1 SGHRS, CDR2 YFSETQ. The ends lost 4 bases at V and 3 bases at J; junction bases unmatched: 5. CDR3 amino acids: CASSPGQGNYEQYF. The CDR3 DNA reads TGCGCCAGCAGCCCCGGACAGGGGAACTACGAGCAGTACTTC.

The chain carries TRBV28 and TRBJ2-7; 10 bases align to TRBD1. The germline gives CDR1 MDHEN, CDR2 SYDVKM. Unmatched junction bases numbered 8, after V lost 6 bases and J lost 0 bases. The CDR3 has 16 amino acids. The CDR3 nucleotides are TGTGCCAGCAGGGGCCGGGACAGGGGAATCTCCTACGAGCAGTACTTC. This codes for CASRGRDRGISYEQYF.

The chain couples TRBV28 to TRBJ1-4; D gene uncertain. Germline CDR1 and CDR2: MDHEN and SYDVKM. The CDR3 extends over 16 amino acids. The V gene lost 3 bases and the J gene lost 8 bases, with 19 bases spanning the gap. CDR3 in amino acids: CASSFLLPGIGEKLFF. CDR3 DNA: TGTGCCAGCAGTTTCCTACTCCCCGGGATCGGGGAAAAACTGTTTTTT.

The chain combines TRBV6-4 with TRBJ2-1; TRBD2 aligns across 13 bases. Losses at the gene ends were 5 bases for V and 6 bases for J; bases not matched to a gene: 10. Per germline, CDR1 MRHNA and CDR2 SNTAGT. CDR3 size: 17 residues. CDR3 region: CASSYSGTSGIRNEQFF. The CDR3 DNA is TGTGCCAGCAGTTATTCCGGGACTAGCGGGATACGCAATGAGCAGTTCTTC.